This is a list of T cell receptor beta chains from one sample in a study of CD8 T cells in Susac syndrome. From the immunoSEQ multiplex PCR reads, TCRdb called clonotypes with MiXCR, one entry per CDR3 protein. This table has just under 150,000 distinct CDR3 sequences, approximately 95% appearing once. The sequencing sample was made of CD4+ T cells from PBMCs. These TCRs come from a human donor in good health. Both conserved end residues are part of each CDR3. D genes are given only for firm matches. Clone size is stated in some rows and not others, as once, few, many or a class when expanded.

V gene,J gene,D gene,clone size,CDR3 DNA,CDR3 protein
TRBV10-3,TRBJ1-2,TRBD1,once,TGTGCCATCAGGCCTGACAGGGGTTATGGCTACACCTTC,CAIRPDRGYGYTF
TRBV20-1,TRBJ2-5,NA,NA,TGCAGTGCTGGCCGGGACTCAAAAGAGACCCAGTACTTC,CSAGRDSKETQYF
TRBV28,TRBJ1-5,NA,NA,TGTGCCAGCAGCCCCGTACAGGTCCTGAGTGGTCAGCCCCAGCATTTT,CASSPVQVLSGQPQHF
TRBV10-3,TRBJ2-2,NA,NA,TGTGCCATCACGGCACACACGAACAGGTTCTCTCCTTACACCGGGGAGCTGTTTTTT,CAITAHTNRFSPYTGELFF
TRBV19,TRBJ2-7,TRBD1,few,TGTGCCAGTAGTAGGACAGGGGGCTACGAGCAGTACTTC,CASSRTGGYEQYF
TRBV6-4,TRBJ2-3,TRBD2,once,TGTGCCAGCAGAAGGTCTAGCGGGACGGCGGATACGCAGTATTTT,CASRRSSGTADTQYF
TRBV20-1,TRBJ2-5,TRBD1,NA,TGCAGTGCTCCGCCCTCGGGGACAGGGGCTCGAGAGACCCAGTACTTC,CSAPPSGTGARETQYF
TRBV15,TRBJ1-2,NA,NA,TGTGCCACCAGCAGAGATTCCCTGGGTGGGGCGAATGGCTACACCTTC,CATSRDSLGGANGYTF
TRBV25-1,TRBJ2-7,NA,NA,TGTGCCAGCAGTAAGGAGTGGTCCTACGAGCAGTACTTC,CASSKEWSYEQYF
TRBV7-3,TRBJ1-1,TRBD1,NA,TGTGCCAGCAGCCGGACAGGGGGCCGGACTGAAGCTTTCTTT,CASSRTGGRTEAFF
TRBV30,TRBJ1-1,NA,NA,TGTGCCTGGGAACAGGGTGGCACTGAAGCTTTCTTT,CAWEQGGTEAFF
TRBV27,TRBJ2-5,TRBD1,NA,TGTGCCAGCAGCCGGGACAGGGCGCAAGAGACCCAGTACTTC,CASSRDRAQETQYF
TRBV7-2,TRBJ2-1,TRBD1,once,TGTGCCAGCAGCTTAGGGGACAGGGGCCATGAGCAGTTCTTC,CASSLGDRGHEQFF
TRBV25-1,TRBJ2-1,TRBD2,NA,TGTGCCAGCAGTGAAAGGGAAGGGGCCGGGACTAGCGGAAACAATGAGCAGTTCTTC,CASSEREGAGTSGNNEQFF
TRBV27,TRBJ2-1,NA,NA,TGTGCCAGCAGTTCACCAATACTAGGCCGGTCCTACAATGAGCAGTTCTTC,CASSSPILGRSYNEQFF
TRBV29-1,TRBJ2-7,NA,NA,TGCAGCGTTGACTCTTCTTACGAGCAGTACTTC,CSVDSSYEQYF
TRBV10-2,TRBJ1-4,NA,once,TGCGCCAGCAGTGAGGGCGACAGGTCTAATGAAAAACTGTTTTTT,CASSEGDRSNEKLFF
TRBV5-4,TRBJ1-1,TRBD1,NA,TGTGCCAGCAGACGGACAGGGAGTTTCATGAACACTGAAGCTTTCTTT,CASRRTGSFMNTEAFF
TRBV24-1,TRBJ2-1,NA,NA,TGTGCCACCAGCCAGGGCTACAATGAGCAGTTCTTC,CATSQGYNEQFF
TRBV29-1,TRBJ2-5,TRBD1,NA,TGCAGTCTACAGGGGGCCCCCCAAGAGACCCAGTACTTC,CSLQGAPQETQYF
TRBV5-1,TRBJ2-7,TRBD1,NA,TGCGCCAGCAGCGGTGGACAGGGGGCCCACGAGCAGTACTTC,CASSGGQGAHEQYF
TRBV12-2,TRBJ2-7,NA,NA,TGTGTCGGCGAAGGGGGCAACTCCTACGAGCAGTACTTC,CVGEGGNSYEQYF
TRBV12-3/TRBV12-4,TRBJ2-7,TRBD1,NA,TGTGCCAGCAGTTTAGAGGCCCCGGGACAGGGGCCCTACGAGCAGTACTTC,CASSLEAPGQGPYEQYF
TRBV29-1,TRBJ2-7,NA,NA,TGCAGCGTTGCAGGGAGCTCCTACGAGCAGTACTTC,CSVAGSSYEQYF
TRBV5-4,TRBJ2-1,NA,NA,TGTGCCAGCAGCGGTAGCGGAGGCCCCTACAATGAGCAGTTCTTC,CASSGSGGPYNEQFF
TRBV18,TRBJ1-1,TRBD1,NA,TGTGCCAGCTCATTTGACAGGGGGAACACTGAAGCTTTCTTT,CASSFDRGNTEAFF
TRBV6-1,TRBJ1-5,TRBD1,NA,TGTGCCAGCGTGAGGACAGGGCGTCAGCCCCAGCATTTT,CASVRTGRQPQHF
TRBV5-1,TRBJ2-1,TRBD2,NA,TGCGCCAGCAGCACCACTAGCGGGAGGGCCTCGAATGAGCAGTTCTTC,CASSTTSGRASNEQFF
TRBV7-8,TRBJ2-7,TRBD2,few,TGTGCCAGCAGCTTGGGGACTAGCGGCCCCTACGAGCAGTACTTC,CASSLGTSGPYEQYF
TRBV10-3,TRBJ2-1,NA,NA,TGTGCCATCAGAGCCTCAGGAGCATACAATGAGCAGTTCTTC,CAIRASGAYNEQFF
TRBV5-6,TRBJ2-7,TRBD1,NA,TGTGCCAGCAGCGGAACAGGGGAAGGCTCCTACGAGCAGTACTTC,CASSGTGEGSYEQYF
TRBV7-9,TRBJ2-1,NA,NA,TGTGCCAGCAGCAATTTTGACAGGTCGCGGGATGAGCAGTTCTTC,CASSNFDRSRDEQFF